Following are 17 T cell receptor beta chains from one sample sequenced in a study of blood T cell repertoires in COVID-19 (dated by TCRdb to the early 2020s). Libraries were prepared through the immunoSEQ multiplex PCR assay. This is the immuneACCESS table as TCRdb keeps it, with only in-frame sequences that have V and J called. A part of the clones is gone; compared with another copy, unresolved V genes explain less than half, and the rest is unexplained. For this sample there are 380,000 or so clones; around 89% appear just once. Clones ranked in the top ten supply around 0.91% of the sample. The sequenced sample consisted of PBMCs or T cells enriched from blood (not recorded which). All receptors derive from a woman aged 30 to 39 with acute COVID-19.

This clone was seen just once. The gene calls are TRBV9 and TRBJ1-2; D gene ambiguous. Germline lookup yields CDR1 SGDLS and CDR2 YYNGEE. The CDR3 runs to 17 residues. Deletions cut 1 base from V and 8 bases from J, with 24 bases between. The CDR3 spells CASSVWSGLKDVGGYTF. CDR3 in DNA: TGTGCCAGCAGCGTATGGTCAGGACTAAAGGACGTGGGAGGCTACACCTTC.

The CDR3 protein is CASNPSSIEQFF. The CDR3 DNA follows: TGCGCCAGCAATCCCTCTAGTATTGAGCAGTTCTTC. The chain is built from TRBV10-2 and TRBJ2-1; D ambiguous. The CDR3 runs to 12 residues. CDR1 and CDR2 (germline): WSHSY, SAAADI. V was clipped by 7 bases and J by 9 bases, with 13 bases between them.

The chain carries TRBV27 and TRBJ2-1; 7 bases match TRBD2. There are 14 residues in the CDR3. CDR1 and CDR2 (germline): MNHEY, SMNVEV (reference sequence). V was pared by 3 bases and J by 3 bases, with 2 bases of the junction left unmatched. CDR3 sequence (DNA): TGTGCCAGCAGTTTCCTAGCGGTCTACAATGAGCAGTTCTTC. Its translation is CASSFLAVYNEQFF.

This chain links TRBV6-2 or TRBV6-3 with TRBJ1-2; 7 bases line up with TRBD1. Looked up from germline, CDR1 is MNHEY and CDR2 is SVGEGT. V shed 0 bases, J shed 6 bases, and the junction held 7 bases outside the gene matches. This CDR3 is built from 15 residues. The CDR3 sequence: CASSYSFTGVNGYTF. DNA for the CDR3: TGTGCCAGCAGTTACTCCTTTACAGGGGTAAATGGCTACACCTTC.

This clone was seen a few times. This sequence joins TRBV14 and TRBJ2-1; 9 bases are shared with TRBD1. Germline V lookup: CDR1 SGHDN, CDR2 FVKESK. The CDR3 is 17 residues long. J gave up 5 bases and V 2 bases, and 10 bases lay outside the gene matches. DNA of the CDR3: TGTGCCAGCAGCCAAAATCTCTGGGACAGGGCCCACAATGAGCAGTTCTTC. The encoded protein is CASSQNLWDRAHNEQFF.

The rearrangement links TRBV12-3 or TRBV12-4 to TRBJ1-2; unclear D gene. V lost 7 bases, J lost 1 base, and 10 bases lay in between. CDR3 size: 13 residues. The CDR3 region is CASTPPGNYGYTF. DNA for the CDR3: TGTGCCAGCACCCCCCCAGGTAACTATGGCTACACCTTC.

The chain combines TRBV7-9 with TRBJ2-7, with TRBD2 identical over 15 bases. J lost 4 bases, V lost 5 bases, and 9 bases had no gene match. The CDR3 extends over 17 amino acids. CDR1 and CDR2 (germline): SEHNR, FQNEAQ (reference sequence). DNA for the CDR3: TGTGCCAGCAGCCTATATGGGACTAGCGGGGGGAGATACGAGCAGTACTTC. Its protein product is CASSLYGTSGGRYEQYF.

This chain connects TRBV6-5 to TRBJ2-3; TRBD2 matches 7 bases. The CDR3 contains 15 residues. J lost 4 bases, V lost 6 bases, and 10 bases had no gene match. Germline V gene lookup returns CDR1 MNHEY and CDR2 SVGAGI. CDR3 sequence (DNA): TGTGCCAGCAGCCTGGAGGGACTACCACCAGATACGCAGTATTTT. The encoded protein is CASSLEGLPPDTQYF.

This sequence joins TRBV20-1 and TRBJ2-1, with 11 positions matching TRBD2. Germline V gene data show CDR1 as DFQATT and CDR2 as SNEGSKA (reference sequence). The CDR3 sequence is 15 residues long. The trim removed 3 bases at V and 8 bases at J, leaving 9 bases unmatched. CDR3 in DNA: TGCAGTGCTAGTTCGACAAGGACTAGCGGGTATGAGCAGTTCTTC. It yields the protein CSASSTRTSGYEQFF.

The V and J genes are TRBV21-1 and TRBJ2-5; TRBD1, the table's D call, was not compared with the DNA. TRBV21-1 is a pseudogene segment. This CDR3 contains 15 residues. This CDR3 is CASNSIERGAETQYF. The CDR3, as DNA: TGTGCCAGCAACTCCATCGAAAGGGGCGCGGAGACCCAGTACTTC.

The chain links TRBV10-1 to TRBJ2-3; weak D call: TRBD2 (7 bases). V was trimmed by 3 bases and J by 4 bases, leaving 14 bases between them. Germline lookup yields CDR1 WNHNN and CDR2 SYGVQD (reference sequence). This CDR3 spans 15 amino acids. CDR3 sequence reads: CASSDGGAVADTQYF. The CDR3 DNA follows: TGCGCCAGCAGTGATGGGGGGGCCGTCGCAGATACGCAGTATTTT.

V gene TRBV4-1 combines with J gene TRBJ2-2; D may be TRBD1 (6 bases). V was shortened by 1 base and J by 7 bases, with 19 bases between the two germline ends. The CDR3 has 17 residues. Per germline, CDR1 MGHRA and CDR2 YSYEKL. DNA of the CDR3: TGCGCCAGCAGCCAAGTAAGGGTTACAGGGCATCGCGGGGAGCTGTTTTTT. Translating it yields CASSQVRVTGHRGELFF.

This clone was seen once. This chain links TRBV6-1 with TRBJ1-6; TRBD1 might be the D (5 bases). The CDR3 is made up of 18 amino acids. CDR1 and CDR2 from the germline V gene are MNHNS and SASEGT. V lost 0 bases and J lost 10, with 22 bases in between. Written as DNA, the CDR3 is TGTGCCAGCAGTGAAGCATTAAGGGGCGACTTTATAGGCTCACCCCTCCACTTT. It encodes CASSEALRGDFIGSPLHF.

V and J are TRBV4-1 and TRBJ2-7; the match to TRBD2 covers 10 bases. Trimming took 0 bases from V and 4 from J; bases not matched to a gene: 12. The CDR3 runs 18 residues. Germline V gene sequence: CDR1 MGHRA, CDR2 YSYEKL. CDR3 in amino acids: CASSQDPSGGTPGYEQYF. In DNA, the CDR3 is TGCGCCAGCAGCCAAGATCCTAGCGGGGGTACACCTGGGTACGAGCAGTACTTC.

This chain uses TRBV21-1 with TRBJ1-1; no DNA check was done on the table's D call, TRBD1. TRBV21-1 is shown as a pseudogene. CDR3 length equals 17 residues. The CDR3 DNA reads TGTGCCAGCAGCATCCTGATTTACAGGGGGTCGAACACTGAAGCTTTCTTT. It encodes CASSILIYRGSNTEAFF.

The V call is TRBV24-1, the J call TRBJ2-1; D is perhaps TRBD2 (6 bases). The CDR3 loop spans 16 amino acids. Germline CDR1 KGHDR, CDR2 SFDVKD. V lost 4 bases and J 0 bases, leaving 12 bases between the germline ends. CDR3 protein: CATSDPRGSSYNEQFF. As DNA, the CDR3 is TGTGCCACCAGTGACCCACGGGGGAGCTCCTACAATGAGCAGTTCTTC.

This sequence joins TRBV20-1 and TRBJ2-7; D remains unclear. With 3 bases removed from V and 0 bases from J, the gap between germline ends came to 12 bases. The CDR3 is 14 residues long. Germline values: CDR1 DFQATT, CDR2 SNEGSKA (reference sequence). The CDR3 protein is CSASSSRNSYEQYF. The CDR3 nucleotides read TGCAGTGCTAGTTCCAGCAGGAACTCCTACGAGCAGTACTTC.